This entry lists 18 T cell receptor beta chains sequenced from one sample in a study of blood T cell repertoires in COVID-19. The protocol was immunoSEQ multiplex PCR, while the TCRdb copy is restricted to in-frame clones and leaves out a portion. The repertoire holds approximately 76,000 clones, with roughly nine tenths as singletons. Sequencing was performed on peripheral blood. All receptors derive from an older woman with acute or convalescent COVID-19.

Comments on this clone: One end of the junction does not line up with germline, which may come from a read error. V usage is TRBV28 and J usage is TRBJ2-3; D possibly corresponds to TRBD2 (6 bases). CDR3 length equals 10 residues. Germline CDR1 MDHEN, CDR2 SYDVKM. CDR3: CASSAGRFVF. CDR3 coding DNA: TGTGCCAGCAGTGCGGGACGCTTTGTTTTT.

The CDR3 DNA reads as TGCGCCAGCAGCTTGGACCTCAGGGGCGGCGCCTATGGCTACACCTTC. Protein product: CASSLDLRGGAYGYTF. The rearrangement joins TRBV5-1 to TRBJ1-2; perhaps TRBD1 as D (6 bases). Germline assignment: CDR1 SGHRS and CDR2 YFSETQ. The CDR3 is made up of 16 amino acids. V lost 0 bases and J 4 bases, leaving 16 bases between the germline ends.

This clone is a singleton in its sample. V is TRBV5-8 and J is TRBJ2-1; 13 positions agree with TRBD2. This CDR3 contains 19 residues. Germline V gives CDR1 SGHTS, CDR2 YDEGEE. The trim removed 3 bases at V and 4 bases at J, leaving 13 bases unmatched. CDR3 amino acids: CASSSELAGGLFRYNEQFF. The CDR3 bases are TGTGCCAGCAGCTCGGAACTAGCGGGGGGGCTCTTTAGGTACAATGAGCAGTTCTTC.

DNA of the CDR3: TGTGCCAGCAGCCGGACAGGGGGCAATCAGCCCCAGCATTTT. Translated: CASSRTGGNQPQHF. This chain joins TRBV3-1 (or the pseudogene TRBV3-2) and TRBJ1-5; 9 nucleotides match TRBD1. Germline lookup yields CDR1 LGHDT and CDR2 YNNKEL (reference sequence). The CDR3 runs 14 residues. With 4 bases clipped from V and 2 bases from J, the junction kept 0 bases outside the gene matches.

This clone was observed once. The chain is built from TRBV27 and TRBJ1-6; no firm D call. Germline V gene sequence: CDR1 MNHEY, CDR2 SMNVEV (reference sequence). The germline V and J ends were trimmed by 6 bases and 9 bases, with 18 bases remaining between them. The CDR3 loop spans 15 amino acids. The DNA of the CDR3 is TGTGCCAGCAGAGGACCCGGGGTGCAGGTTTCACCCCTCCACTTT. Its protein product is CASRGPGVQVSPLHF.

This clone was counted a single time. This chain links TRBV4-1 with TRBJ2-3; D is ambiguous. V was trimmed by 6 bases and J by 1 base, leaving 8 bases between them. The CDR3 length is 13 residues. Germline CDR1 and CDR2: MGHRA and YSYEKL. This chain's CDR3 is CASRQLGTDTQYF. DNA for the CDR3: TGCGCCAGCAGACAACTTGGCACAGATACGCAGTATTTT.

As concerns this clone: A read error may produce the germline difference seen at one junction end. The chain recombines TRBV7-6 with TRBJ1-1; a possible D gene is TRBD1 (6 bases). The CDR3 sequence is 12 residues long. CDR1 and CDR2 from the germline V gene are SGHVS and FNYEAQ. CDR3 nucleotide sequence: TGTGCCAGCAGCCCCAGGGGTCACATCGTCGCCTTT. Translation: CASSPRGHIVAF. The full variable domain, in which reference TRBV7-6 and TRBJ1-1 provide the parts outside the CDR3, is GAGVSQSPRYKVTKRGQDVALRCDPISGHVSLYWYRQALGQGPEFLTYFNYEAQQDKSGLPNDRFSAERPEGSISTLTIQRTEQRDSAMYRCASSPRGHIVAFGQGTRLTVV.

About this clone: Other nucleotide sequences from this sample produce the same CDR3. The chain couples TRBV5-6 to TRBJ2-5, with D possibly TRBD2 on 5 matching bases. The CDR3 runs 13 residues. Germline CDR1 SGHDT, CDR2 YYEEEE. Trimming removed 0 bases from V and 5 bases from J, with 8 bases in between. This CDR3 is CASSLGQRETQYF. CDR3 DNA sequence: TGTGCCAGCAGCTTGGGGCAGCGGGAGACCCAGTACTTC. Supplemented by reference TRBV5-6 and TRBJ2-5, the full variable domain reads DAGVTQSPTHLIKTRGQQVTLRCSPKSGHDTVSWYQQALGQGPQFIFQYYEEEERQRGNFPDRFSGHQFPNYSSELNVNALLLGDSALYLCASSLGQRETQYFGPGTRLLVL.

The V call is TRBV20-1, the J call TRBJ2-4; D not certain. This CDR3 region has 15 residues. Germline V gene data show CDR1 as DFQATT and CDR2 as SNEGSKA (reference sequence). V was pared by 3 bases and J by 7 bases, with 19 bases between. CDR3 residues: CSASLPRGITNIQYF. The CDR3 nucleotides are TGCAGTGCTAGTTTGCCCCGCGGAATCACGAACATTCAGTACTTC.

The table lists this clone with a count of one. V and J are TRBV15 and TRBJ2-7; 11 bases line up with TRBD2. The germline gives CDR1 LNHNV, CDR2 YYDKDF (reference sequence). Trimming removed 0 bases from V and 2 bases from J; junction bases left unmatched: 9. This CDR3 comprises 18 residues. The CDR3 here is CATSRDFKTSGEPYEQYF. The CDR3 region has the DNA TGTGCCACCAGCAGAGATTTTAAGACTAGCGGGGAACCCTACGAGCAGTACTTC.

The chain is built from TRBV6-6 and TRBJ1-1; D call uncertain. The CDR3 is 15 amino acids. V was pared by 0 bases and J by 5 bases, with 13 bases between. Germline assignment: CDR1 MNHNY and CDR2 SVGAGI (reference sequence). The CDR3 coding sequence is TGTGCCAGCAGTTACTCTGACCATACGGGGACTGAAGCTTTCTTT. Encoded protein: CASSYSDHTGTEAFF.

This clone came up once. The chain carries TRBV6-5 and TRBJ2-7, with 9 positions matching TRBD1. Germline CDR1 MNHEY, CDR2 SVGAGI. V was clipped by 7 bases and J by 6 bases; unmatched bases: 7. CDR3 size: 13 residues. In DNA, the CDR3 is TGTGCCAGCAAACGGACAGGGGCGGGCGAGCAGTACTTC. This translates into CASKRTGAGEQYF.

This clone has just a few counts. A junction end diverges from the germline sequence, so it may reflect a read error. The gene calls are TRBV6-5 and TRBJ1-5; the match to TRBD1 covers 7 bases. The CDR3 is 11 amino acids. In germline, CDR1 is MNHEY, CDR2 SVGAGI. CDR3 protein: CASSDPRGSDF. CDR3 nucleotides: TGTGCCAGCAGCGACCCCAGGGGGTCCGATTTT.

This chain connects TRBV20-1 to TRBJ1-1, with TRBD1 matching over 9 bases. The ends lost 3 bases at V and 1 base at J; junction bases unmatched: 3. This CDR3 contains 14 residues. Germline lookup yields CDR1 DFQATT and CDR2 SNEGSKA (reference sequence). The CDR3 DNA sequence: TGCAGTGCTAGTAGGGACAGGGAGAACACTGAAGCTTTCTTT. Its protein product is CSASRDRENTEAFF.

V gene TRBV7-6 combines with J gene TRBJ2-2; D is perhaps TRBD1 (5 bases). The germline gives CDR1 SGHVS, CDR2 FNYEAQ. This CDR3 has 18 amino acids. V lost 5 bases and J lost 1, with 20 bases in between. The CDR3 sequence: CASSTSTATTLNTGELFF. The CDR3 coding sequence is TGTGCCAGCAGCACCTCGACAGCAACAACCCTGAACACCGGGGAGCTGTTTTTT. The complete variable domain, with remaining parts taken from reference TRBV7-6 and TRBJ2-2, reads GAGVSQSPRYKVTKRGQDVALRCDPISGHVSLYWYRQALGQGPEFLTYFNYEAQQDKSGLPNDRFSAERPEGSISTLTIQRTEQRDSAMYRCASSTSTATTLNTGELFFGEGSRLTVL.

The gene calls are TRBV6-5 and TRBJ2-3; D possibly corresponds to TRBD1 (5 bases). V gave up 2 bases and J gave up 5 bases, with 11 bases separating them. This CDR3 is 14 amino acids long. Germline V gene lookup returns CDR1 MNHEY and CDR2 SVGAGI. The CDR3 loop is CASSYRGSRDTQYF. As DNA, the CDR3 is TGTGCCAGCAGTTACAGGGGTTCTAGAGATACGCAGTATTTT.

This clone was picked up a small number of times. The chain combines TRBV6-6 with TRBJ1-3; maybe TRBD1 (5 bases). This CDR3 has 13 amino acids. V lost 7 bases and J 8 bases, leaving 15 bases between the germline ends. Germline lookup yields CDR1 MNHNY and CDR2 SVGAGI (reference sequence). The chain's CDR3 is CASKAAGQDTIYF. The CDR3, as DNA: TGTGCCAGCAAGGCTGCAGGGCAAGACACCATATATTTT.

The chain recombines TRBV11-2 with TRBJ2-5, with D possibly matching TRBD1 (6 bases). The CDR3 has 15 amino acids. Trimming cost V 3 bases and J 0 bases, with 11 bases left between them. The germline gives CDR1 SGHAT, CDR2 FQNNGV. CDR3 protein: CASSFDTGYQETQYF. In DNA form, the CDR3 reads TGTGCCAGCAGCTTCGATACAGGGTACCAAGAGACCCAGTACTTC.